Listed below are T cell receptor beta chains from one sample, sequenced in a study of cytomegalovirus exposure and HLA in healthy donors. The data were produced by immunoSEQ multiplex PCR, yet TCRdb's version contains in-frame clones alone and is incomplete. The table records some 150,000 clones, 80% of them present only once. The sequencing sample was made of PBMCs. Receptors originate from a woman aged 35 to 49 in good health and CMV-seropositive. Both conserved end residues are part of each CDR3. A D gene is named only where the DNA matches it firmly. Size values are once, few and many counts, or a class for expanded clones, and some rows have none.

clone_size,j_call,v_call,d_call,cdr3_length,cdr3_aa,cdr3_nt
.,TRBJ2-1,TRBV18,TRBD1,16,CASSPNRQGARNEQFF,TGTGCCAGCTCACCCAATCGACAGGGGGCGCGCAATGAGCAGTTCTTC
.,TRBJ1-1,TRBV10-1,.,14,CASSPRLPNTEAFF,TGCGCCAGCAGCCCCAGGCTACCGAACACTGAAGCTTTCTTT
.,TRBJ2-7,TRBV19,TRBD2,14,CASSIIAGRYEQYF,TGTGCCAGTAGTATAATAGCGGGGCGCTACGAGCAGTACTTC
.,TRBJ2-3,TRBV5-1,TRBD2,15,CASSPRLAGADTQYF,TGCGCCAGCAGCCCGAGACTAGCGGGAGCCGATACGCAGTATTTT
.,TRBJ2-7,TRBV7-2,TRBD2,15,CASSSEVAGTYEQYF,TGTGCCAGCAGCTCAGAGGTAGCGGGAACCTACGAGCAGTACTTC
once,TRBJ1-5,TRBV5-4,.,14,CASSLAGSNQPQHF,TGTGCCAGCAGCCTCGCCGGGAGCAATCAGCCCCAGCATTTT
once,TRBJ2-7,TRBV27,.,13,CASSILTGYEQYF,TGTGCCAGCAGTATACTCACAGGCTACGAGCAGTACTTC
.,TRBJ2-7,TRBV30,.,12,CAWSFSSYEQYF,TGTGCCTGGAGTTTCTCGTCCTACGAGCAGTACTTC
.,TRBJ2-2,TRBV5-1,TRBD2,17,CASSSRTSGINTGELFF,TGCGCCAGCAGCTCCCGGACTAGCGGAATAAACACCGGGGAGCTGTTTTTT
.,TRBJ1-1,TRBV6-5,.,14,CASSPWDKNTEAFF,TGTGCCAGCAGTCCCTGGGACAAAAACACTGAAGCTTTCTTT
.,TRBJ2-6,TRBV4-1,.,16,CASSQTDTPGANVLTF,TGCGCCAGCAGCCAAACAGACACTCCTGGGGCCAACGTCCTGACTTTC
.,TRBJ2-3,TRBV15,.,16,CATSRDEGGATDTQYF,TGTGCCACCAGCAGAGATGAAGGGGGGGCCACAGATACGCAGTATTTT
.,TRBJ2-5,TRBV11-2,TRBD2,15,CASRGGFRDGETQYF,TGTGCCAGCAGGGGAGGGTTCCGGGACGGGGAGACCCAGTACTTC
.,TRBJ2-7,TRBV7-8,.,15,CASSLVARETYEQYF,TGTGCCAGCAGCTTAGTTGCCAGGGAAACCTACGAGCAGTACTTC
.,TRBJ2-2,TRBV29-1,.,13,CSVEGNRFKELFF,TGCAGCGTTGAAGGAAATCGGTTTAAGGAGCTGTTTTTT
.,TRBJ1-5,TRBV11-2,.,13,CASSLTDNQPQHF,TGTGCCAGCAGCTTAACAGACAATCAGCCCCAGCATTTT
.,TRBJ2-3,TRBV9,TRBD2,20,CASSVTEGRSGSTRADTQYF,TGTGCCAGCAGCGTAACAGAGGGGCGGAGCGGGAGCACGCGCGCAGATACGCAGTATTTT
.,TRBJ1-1,TRBV18,.,14,CASSPRSGTGRAFF,TGTGCCAGCTCACCACGTTCTGGGACTGGAAGGGCTTTCTTT
.,TRBJ2-3,TRBV6-5,TRBD2,14,CATRLAPSTDTQYF,TGTGCCACCCGACTAGCCCCGTCCACAGATACGCAGTATTTT
.,TRBJ2-3,TRBV27,.,14,CASSPPLRPDTQYF,TGTGCCAGCAGTCCCCCACTAAGGCCTGATACGCAGTATTTT
.,TRBJ2-2,TRBV5-8,TRBD2,15,CASSLTLAGAGELFF,TGTGCCAGCAGCCTAACACTAGCGGGTGCCGGGGAGCTGTTTTTT
.,TRBJ2-1,TRBV7-6,.,15,CASSLLVSSYNEQFF,TGTGCCAGCAGCTTATTGGTGAGCTCCTACAATGAGCAGTTCTTC
once,TRBJ1-1,TRBV5-6,.,16,CASSGLREQDGTEAFF,TGTGCCAGCAGCGGCCTCCGGGAGCAAGATGGGACTGAAGCTTTCTTT
.,TRBJ1-5,TRBV7-2,.,13,CASSQWAGQPQHF,TGTGCCAGCAGCCAGTGGGCGGGTCAGCCCCAGCATTTT
.,TRBJ2-7,TRBV5-4,TRBD2,17,CASSPGTSGRVSYEQYF,TGTGCCAGCAGCCCCGGGACTAGCGGGAGGGTATCCTACGAGCAGTACTTC
.,TRBJ2-5,TRBV10-2,TRBD1,13,CASRAGGLETQYF,TGCGCCAGCAGAGCAGGGGGCTTGGAGACCCAGTACTTC
.,TRBJ2-1,TRBV19,.,13,CASRTSSYNEQFF,TGTGCCAGTAGAACTAGCTCCTACAATGAGCAGTTCTTC
.,TRBJ1-2,TRBV28,.,13,CASSRDRRYGYTF,TGTGCCAGCAGTCGAGACAGGAGATATGGCTACACCTTC
.,TRBJ2-1,TRBV5-6,.,13,CASSFQNYNEQFF,TGTGCCAGCAGCTTCCAGAATTACAATGAGCAGTTCTTC
.,TRBJ1-3,TRBV5-1,TRBD1,15,CASSLEGTVLNTIYF,TGCGCCAGCAGCTTGGAAGGGACAGTTCTAAACACCATATATTTT
.,TRBJ2-5,TRBV29-1,.,13,CSALPTGRETQYF,TGCAGCGCCTTACCAACAGGGCGGGAGACCCAGTACTTC
.,TRBJ2-7,TRBV19,.,15,CASSRTAGLDYEQYF,TGTGCCAGTAGTAGGACGGCGGGTCTGGATTACGAGCAGTACTTC
.,TRBJ1-5,TRBV5-1,TRBD1,14,CASSLVGGDQPQHF,TGCGCCAGCAGCTTGGTAGGGGGCGATCAGCCCCAGCATTTT
.,TRBJ2-3,TRBV5-1,TRBD2,16,CASSLGTSGRTDTQYF,TGCGCCAGCAGCTTGGGGACTAGCGGGAGAACAGATACGCAGTATTTT
.,TRBJ2-3,TRBV5-6,TRBD2,18,CASSPEALSGRETDTQYF,TGTGCCAGCAGCCCTGAGGCCCTTAGCGGGAGAGAGACAGATACGCAGTATTTT
.,TRBJ2-7,TRBV6-5,.,14,CASTSTTPVYEQYF,TGTGCCAGCACCTCCACGACTCCCGTTTACGAGCAGTACTTC
.,TRBJ2-7,TRBV30,.,13,CAWSKLVVGEQYF,TGTGCCTGGAGTAAGCTAGTTGTCGGCGAGCAGTACTTC
once,TRBJ2-2,TRBV9,.,13,CASSPGFTGELFF,TGTGCCAGCAGCCCCGGGTTTACCGGGGAGCTGTTTTTT
once,TRBJ2-3,TRBV6-6,.,12,CASSYSRNTQYF,TGTGCCAGCAGTTACTCTAGAAATACGCAGTATTTT
.,TRBJ2-7,TRBV10-3,TRBD2,13,CAIAGTSVGEQYF,TGTGCCATCGCCGGGACTAGCGTTGGCGAGCAGTACTTC
.,TRBJ1-2,TRBV15,.,15,CATSRDGQGVGGYTF,TGTGCCACCAGCAGAGATGGCCAGGGCGTTGGTGGCTACACCTTC
.,TRBJ1-1,TRBV19,TRBD1,14,CATEGLGQGPEAFF,TGTGCCACCGAGGGACTGGGACAGGGCCCTGAAGCTTTCTTT
.,TRBJ2-2,TRBV19,.,12,CASIPDTGELFF,TGTGCCAGTATCCCGGACACCGGGGAGCTGTTTTTT
.,TRBJ1-2,TRBV6-5,.,14,CASKGDRGYLGYTF,TGTGCCAGCAAGGGGGACCGAGGTTATCTTGGCTACACCTTC
few,TRBJ1-4,TRBV5-6,TRBD1,15,CASSLGQGSREKLFF,TGTGCCAGCAGCTTGGGACAGGGTAGTCGTGAAAAACTGTTTTTT
.,TRBJ2-1,TRBV30,TRBD2,13,CAWSVGGFSGRFF,TGTGCCTGGAGTGTAGGGGGCTTTAGCGGGAGGTTCTTC
.,TRBJ2-1,TRBV27,TRBD2,16,CASSGLAGSSYNEQFF,TGTGCCAGCAGTGGACTAGCGGGGAGCTCCTACAATGAGCAGTTCTTC
.,TRBJ1-1,TRBV2,TRBD1,15,CASSEYRTGGTEAFF,TGTGCCAGCAGTGAATACCGGACAGGAGGCACTGAAGCTTTCTTT
.,TRBJ2-1,TRBV5-1,TRBD2,16,CASSRTSGSSYNEQFF,TGCGCCAGCAGCCGGACTAGCGGGAGCTCCTACAATGAGCAGTTCTTC
.,TRBJ1-2,TRBV9,TRBD1,12,CASTGTGYGYTF,TGTGCCAGCACCGGGACAGGCTATGGCTACACCTTC
.,TRBJ1-1,TRBV14,TRBD1,16,CASSQRTGVGGTEAFF,TGTGCCAGCAGCCAAAGGACAGGGGTAGGTGGCACTGAAGCTTTCTTT
few,TRBJ1-4,TRBV7-9,TRBD1,15,CASSLGTGVDEKLFF,TGTGCCAGCAGCCTCGGGACAGGTGTCGATGAAAAACTGTTTTTT
.,TRBJ1-4,TRBV7-9,.,15,CASSPAGATNEKLFF,TGTGCCAGCAGCCCTGCGGGTGCAACTAATGAAAAACTGTTTTTT